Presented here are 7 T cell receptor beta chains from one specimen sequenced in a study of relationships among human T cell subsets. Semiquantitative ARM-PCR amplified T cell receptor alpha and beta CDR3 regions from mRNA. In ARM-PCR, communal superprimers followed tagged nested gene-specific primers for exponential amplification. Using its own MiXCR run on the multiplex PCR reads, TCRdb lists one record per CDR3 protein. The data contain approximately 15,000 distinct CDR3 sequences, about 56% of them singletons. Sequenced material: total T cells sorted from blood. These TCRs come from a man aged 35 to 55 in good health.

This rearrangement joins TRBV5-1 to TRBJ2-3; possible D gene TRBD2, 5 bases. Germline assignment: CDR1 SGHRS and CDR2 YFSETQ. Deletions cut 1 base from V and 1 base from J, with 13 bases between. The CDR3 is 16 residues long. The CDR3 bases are TGCGCCAGCAGCTTGAGTGGAGGCACACGCACAGATACGCAGTATTTT. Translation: CASSLSGGTRTDTQYF.

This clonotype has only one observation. The CDR3 DNA sequence: TGTGCCAGCAGCCACAGGGGTCGGGACGAGCAGTACTTC. This codes for CASSHRGRDEQYF. This rearrangement joins TRBV27 to TRBJ2-7; 7 nucleotides agree with TRBD1. Germline V gives CDR1 MNHEY, CDR2 SMNVEV (reference sequence). The CDR3 extends over 13 amino acids. V trimming: 6 bases; J trimming: 5 bases; junction bases outside the gene matches: 7.

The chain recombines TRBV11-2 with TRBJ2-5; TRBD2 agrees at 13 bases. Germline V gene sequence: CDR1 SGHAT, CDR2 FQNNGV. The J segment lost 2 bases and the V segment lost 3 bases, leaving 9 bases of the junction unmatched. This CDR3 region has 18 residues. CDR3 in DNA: TGTGCCAGCAGCTTCCACGGACTAGCGGGAGTAGGTCAAGAGACCCAGTACTTC. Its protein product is CASSFHGLAGVGQETQYF. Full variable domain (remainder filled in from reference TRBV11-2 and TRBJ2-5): EAGVAQSPRYKIIEKRQSVAFWCNPISGHATLYWYQQILGQGPKLLIQFQNNGVVDDSQLPKDRFSAERLKGVDSTLKIQPAKLEDSAVYLCASSFHGLAGVGQETQYFGPGTRLLVL.

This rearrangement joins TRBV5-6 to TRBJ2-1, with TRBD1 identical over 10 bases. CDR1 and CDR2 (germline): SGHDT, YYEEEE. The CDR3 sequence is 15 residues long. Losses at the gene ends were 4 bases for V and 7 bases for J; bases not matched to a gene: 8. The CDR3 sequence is CASSPDRGQGNEQFF. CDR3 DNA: TGTGCCAGCAGCCCTGACAGGGGGCAGGGAAATGAGCAGTTCTTC.

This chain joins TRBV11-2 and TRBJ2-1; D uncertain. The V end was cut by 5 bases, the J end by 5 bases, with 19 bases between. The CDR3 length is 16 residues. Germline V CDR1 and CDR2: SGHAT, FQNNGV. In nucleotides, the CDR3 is TGTGCCAGCAGCCCTAGGCGTAGAAGTTCCCACAATGAGCAGTTCTTC. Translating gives CASSPRRRSSHNEQFF.

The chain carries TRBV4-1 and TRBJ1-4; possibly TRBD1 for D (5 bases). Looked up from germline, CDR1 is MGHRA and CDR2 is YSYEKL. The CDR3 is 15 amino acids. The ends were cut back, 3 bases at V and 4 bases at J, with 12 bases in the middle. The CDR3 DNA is TGCGCCAGCAGCCAGCACTCAGGGTTTAATGAAAAACTGTTTTTT. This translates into CASSQHSGFNEKLFF.

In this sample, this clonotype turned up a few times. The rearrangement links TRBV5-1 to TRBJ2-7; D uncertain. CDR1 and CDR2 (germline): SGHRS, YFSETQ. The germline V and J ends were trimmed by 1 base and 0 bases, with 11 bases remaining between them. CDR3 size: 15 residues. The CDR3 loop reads CASSLSLGSSYEQYF. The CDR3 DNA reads TGCGCCAGCAGCTTGTCGCTTGGTAGCTCCTACGAGCAGTACTTC.